This T cell receptor (beta chain) was recovered during a study of cytomegalovirus exposure and HLA in healthy donors. PCR involved 60 Vbeta and 13 Jbeta primers. TCRdb's table, derived via immunoSEQ multiplex PCR, lists solely in-frame clones and lacks some. The data contain 99,000 or so clones, around 72% of them singletons. The CDR3 consists of 15 residues. Deletions cut 2 bases from V and 1 base from J, with 12 bases between. The germline V gene encodes CDR1 SGHRS and CDR2 YFSETQ. This clonotype originated in a male donor in good health and CMV-seronegative. Sequencing used PBMCs. This chain connects TRBV5-1 to TRBJ1-1, with D hard to call. In DNA form, the CDR3 reads TGCGCCAGCAGCTTTCGAGGGTTGAGGAACACTGAAGCTTTCTTT. As protein: CASSFRGLRNTEAFF.